A single sample gave rise to the 6 T cell receptor beta chains below, sequenced in a study of OX40 agonist ivuxolimab in advanced cancers. Measured with immunoSEQ multiplex PCR; TCRdb has only the in-frame clones, and not every one. This sample has roughly 65,000 clones, with just over 90% found just once. Sequenced material: CD4+ or CD8+ T cells sorted from blood, taken in a trial of the OX40 agonist ivuxolimab. These receptor sequences come from an adult with an advanced solid tumor such as melanoma, head and neck, liver or kidney cancer.

The rearrangement links TRBV29-1 to TRBJ1-1; the D is unclear. This CDR3 region has 14 residues. From germline, CDR1 is SQVTM and CDR2 ANQGSEA. Trimming took 6 bases from V and 4 from J, leaving 18 bases between them. The CDR3 bases are TGCAGCGTCGTACCGACTGCCTTGGGCACTGAAGCTTTCTTT. Protein product: CSVVPTALGTEAFF.

The rearrangement joins TRBV5-6 to TRBJ2-1; possibly TRBD2 for D (5 bases). Germline values: CDR1 SGHDT, CDR2 YYEEEE. This CDR3 is built from 16 residues. Trimming took off 4 bases at V and 8 bases at J, with 22 bases between the two ends. Written as DNA, the CDR3 is TGTGCCAGCAGCCCATCTTGGTCAGCGGCTAGGGATGAGCAGTTCTTC. Translation gives CASSPSWSAARDEQFF.

The chain recombines TRBV11-2 with TRBJ2-5; D gene ambiguous. CDR3 size: 10 residues. V was shortened by 6 bases and J by 4 bases, with 3 bases between the two germline ends. Germline loops: CDR1 SGHAT, CDR2 FQNNGV. The CDR3 sequence: CASRGETQYF. In nucleotides, the CDR3 is TGTGCCAGCAGGGGAGAGACCCAGTACTTC. The complete variable domain, with remaining parts taken from reference TRBV11-2 and TRBJ2-5, reads EAGVAQSPRYKIIEKRQSVAFWCNPISGHATLYWYQQILGQGPKLLIQFQNNGVVDDSQLPKDRFSAERLKGVDSTLKIQPAKLEDSAVYLCASRGETQYFGPGTRLLVL.

This clone has a single count. The chain couples TRBV11-2 to TRBJ1-2; TRBD1 matches 9 bases. CDR1 is SGHAT and CDR2 is FQNNGV in the germline V gene. The CDR3 extends over 15 amino acids. V dropped 5 bases and J dropped 4; count of bases not matched to a gene: 8. The CDR3 coding sequence is TGTGCCAGCAGCAAGGGACAGGGTTCCCGCTATGGCTACACCTTC. Amino acid sequence: CASSKGQGSRYGYTF.

This clone was detected only a few times. V gene TRBV20-1 combines with J gene TRBJ1-1, with D unresolved. The CDR3 is 11 residues long. The germline CDR1 and CDR2 sequences are DFQATT and SNEGSKA (reference sequence). Trimming cost V 6 bases and J 4 bases, with 9 bases left between them. The CDR3 here is CSARGGTEAFF. As DNA, the CDR3 is TGCAGTGCCCGAGGTGGCACTGAAGCTTTCTTT.

The chain combines TRBV5-1 with TRBJ1-1; no reliable D call. The CDR3 is 13 amino acids. V was shortened by 0 bases and J by 1 base, with 4 bases between the two germline ends. Germline V gene sequence: CDR1 SGHRS, CDR2 YFSETQ. The CDR3 coding sequence is TGCGCCAGCAGCTTGGTTGCGAACACTGAAGCTTTCTTT. This encodes CASSLVANTEAFF.